This T cell receptor beta chain was retrieved from a study of cytomegalovirus exposure and HLA in healthy donors. Points from the study as a whole: As was reported, the classifier diagnosed cytomegalovirus status with high specificity and sensitivity.

Turning to this clone: What it recognizes is unknown.

The CDR3 spans 16 residues. V was pared by 3 bases and J by 3 bases, with 18 bases between. In germline, CDR1 is MNHEY, CDR2 SMNVEV (reference sequence). Here immunoSEQ multiplex PCR was the method, and the copy in TCRdb shows in-frame clones only, minus some. The sample holds 150,000 to 200,000 clones, 85% to 90% seen once. The receptor comes from a woman between 25 and 40 years old in good health and CMV-seronegative. This chain joins TRBV27 and TRBJ2-7; D gene ambiguous. The sample consisted of PBMCs. This CDR3 reads CASSFGSPGPFYEQYF. The CDR3 region has the DNA TGTGCCAGCAGTTTCGGCAGCCCTGGACCTTTCTACGAGCAGTACTTC.